This T cell receptor (beta chain) was captured in a study of T cells in Graves' hyperthyroidism and ophthalmopathy. Study results and caveats: Most thyroid clonotypes expanded above 0.001 appeared in blood too.

The CDR3 regions of TCR beta were amplified from RNA transcripts. Carried out on the TCR CDR3, a first-round RT-PCR used the HTBI primer set. Via MiXCR, TCRdb re-called the multiplex PCR reads, giving one row per CDR3 protein. The repertoire holds about 300,000 distinct CDR3 sequences, about an eighth seen once, with around 7.9% in the top ten. This clonotype was seen ten or more times. Its antigen is currently unknown. The CDR3 runs 13 residues. The V and J ends lost 5 bases and 2 bases respectively, with 9 bases between them. Germline values: CDR1 SGHTA, CDR2 FQGNSA. The sample taken for sequencing was blood. The chain is built from TRBV7-2 and TRBJ2-5; D is possibly TRBD1 (6 bases). The clonotype originates from a woman in her twenties or thirties with Graves' hyperthyroidism that later progressed to Graves' ophthalmopathy. The DNA of the CDR3 is TGTGCCAGCAGCCCGGGACAACAAGAGACCCAGTACTTC. It yields the protein CASSPGQQETQYF. The complete variable domain, with remaining parts taken from reference TRBV7-2 and TRBJ2-5, reads GAGVSQSPSNKVTEKGKDVELRCDPISGHTALYWYRQSLGQGLEFLIYFQGNSAPDKSGLPSDRFSAERTGGSVSTLTIQRTQQEDSAVYLCASSPGQQETQYFGPGTRLLVL.